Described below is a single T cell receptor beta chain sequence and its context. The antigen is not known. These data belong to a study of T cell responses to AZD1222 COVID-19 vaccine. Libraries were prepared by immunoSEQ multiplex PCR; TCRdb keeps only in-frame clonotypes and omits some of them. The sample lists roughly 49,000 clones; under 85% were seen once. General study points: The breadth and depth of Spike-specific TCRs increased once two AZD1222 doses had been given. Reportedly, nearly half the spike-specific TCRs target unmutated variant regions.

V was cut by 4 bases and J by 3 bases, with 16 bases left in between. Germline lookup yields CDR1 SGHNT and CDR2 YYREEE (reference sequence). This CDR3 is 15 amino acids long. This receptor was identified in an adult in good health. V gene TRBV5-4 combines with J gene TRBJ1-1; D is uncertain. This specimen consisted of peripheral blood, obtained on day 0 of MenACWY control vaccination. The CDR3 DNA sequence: TGTGCCAGCAGCGGGAATGGACGAGGGCACACTGAAGCTTTCTTT. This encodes CASSGNGRGHTEAFF.